This entry is about one TCR beta chain. What it recognizes is unknown. The CDR3 is 15 residues long. Trimming at V came to 7 bases and at J to 7 bases, leaving 14 bases not matched to a gene. Germline CDR1 is MNHEY and CDR2 is SVGAGI. This entry belongs to a study of cytomegalovirus exposure and HLA in healthy donors. Study results and caveats: Per a later analysis, 15,000 to 20,000 TCR beta sequences showed association with HLA alleles at 0.05 false discovery rate. While the bulk of TCR sequences proved rare, some public TCRs turned up in many donors.

Researchers ran the PCR with 60 Vbeta and 13 Jbeta primers. As processed by the authors: Later, 65 million to 90 million unique TCR beta chains were counted in an analysis, and roughly 11 million of them were shared. Clones were read by immunoSEQ multiplex PCR, and TCRdb kept only the in-frame ones, dropping some. V, J and clone size derive from that table, while D and trimming were established from the DNA sequence. Of more than 95,000 clones in the sample, 78% were seen once. The chain joins TRBV6-5 to TRBJ1-1, with TRBD1 identical over 8 bases. This receptor was taken from a man in his thirties or forties in good health and CMV-seronegative. The sequenced sample was PBMCs. CDR3 DNA: TGTGCCAGCACCAAACCAGGGGGCGCAAGGAGTGAAGCTTTCTTT. Residues: CASTKPGGARSEAFF.